A selection of T cell receptor beta chains follows, all from one sample in a study of blood T cells in healthy people across ages. One entry per CDR3 protein results from TCRdb running MiXCR on the 5' RACE reads. The repertoire holds about 720,000 distinct CDR3 sequences, with around a fifth as singletons. Material for sequencing was blood. The origin of the receptors is a man in his sixties or seventies in good health. Each CDR3 is given with its conserved first and last residue. D genes are given only for firm matches. Where a row states a size, it is once, few, many or the class of an expanded clone; other rows omit it.

TRBJ1-6 | TRBD1 | 15 | few | TRBV7-8 | CASSLGQGAYSPLHF | TGTGCCAGCAGCTTAGGGCAGGGGGCGTATTCACCCCTCCACTTT
TRBJ2-1 | TRBD2 | 18 | few | TRBV5-1 | CASSSWGGGATEYNEQFF | TGCGCCAGCAGCTCCTGGGGCGGGGGGGCAACAGAATACAATGAGCAGTTCTTC
TRBJ2-3 | - | 14 | few | TRBV7-6 | CASSLQGHTDTQYF | TGTGCCAGCAGCTTACAGGGTCACACAGATACGCAGTATTTT
TRBJ1-4 | TRBD1 | 17 | - | TRBV29-1 | CSALARERDSGNEKLFF | TGCAGCGCTCTTGCGAGGGAACGGGACAGTGGTAATGAAAAACTGTTTTTT
TRBJ2-3 | - | 13 | once | TRBV6-6 | CASSYSLRDTQYF | TGTGCCAGCAGTTACTCTCTTAGAGATACGCAGTATTTT
TRBJ2-2 | - | 14 | few | TRBV12-3/TRBV12-4 | CASRLQGNTGELFF | TGTGCCAGCAGACTCCAGGGGAACACCGGGGAGCTGTTTTTT
TRBJ1-2 | - | 12 | - | TRBV6-5 | CASRAPPRGYTF | TGTGCCAGCCGGGCGCCCCCCCGAGGCTACACCTTC
TRBJ1-2 | TRBD1 | 15 | - | TRBV29-1 | CSVDGGQGWADGYTF | TGCAGCGTTGATGGGGGACAGGGCTGGGCTGATGGCTACACCTTC
TRBJ2-5 | - | 17 | many | TRBV3-1 | CASSPLSHRTVEKTQYF | TGTGCCAGCAGCCCCCTCTCACACCGGACTGTAGAGAAGACCCAGTACTTC
TRBJ2-3 | - | 15 | - | TRBV7-2 | CASSSSLAVTDTQYF | TGTGCCAGCAGCTCGTCACTAGCAGTCACAGATACGCAGTATTTT
TRBJ2-5 | TRBD2 | 18 | few | TRBV20-1 | CSAPPNPGLAGDKETQYF | TGCAGTGCCCCACCGAACCCGGGACTAGCGGGAGATAAAGAGACCCAGTACTTC
TRBJ2-7 | - | 13 | - | TRBV12-3/TRBV12-4 | CASSLRGDRKQYF | TGTGCCAGCAGTTTAAGGGGCGACAGAAAGCAGTACTTC
TRBJ1-1 | - | 13 | - | TRBV29-1 | CSALYRPGTEAFF | TGCAGCGCTCTTTACAGGCCGGGCACTGAAGCTTTCTTT
TRBJ1-3 | - | 14 | few | TRBV12-3/TRBV12-4 | CASRGIRAGNTIYF | TGTGCCAGCAGGGGGATCCGGGCTGGAAACACCATATATTTT
TRBJ1-4 | - | 16 | - | TRBV28 | CASSSYGGTLNEKLFF | TGTGCCAGCAGTAGCTATGGGGGGACCCTTAATGAAAAACTGTTTTTT
TRBJ2-5 | - | 15 | - | TRBV4-1 | CASSQDARLGETQYF | TGCGCCAGCAGCCAAGACGCCCGCCTGGGAGAGACCCAGTACTTC
TRBJ2-1 | - | 15 | few | TRBV7-9 | CASSLVVGDWYEQFF | TGTGCCAGCAGCTTAGTTGTAGGGGATTGGTATGAGCAGTTCTTC
TRBJ2-3 | - | 14 | few | TRBV6-4 | CASSDSPGQSTQYF | TGTGCCAGCAGTGACTCCCCAGGACAGAGTACGCAGTATTTT
TRBJ2-4 | TRBD1 | 16 | few | TRBV12-3/TRBV12-4 | CASSPDRGKAKNIQYF | TGTGCCAGCAGTCCGGACAGGGGAAAGGCCAAAAACATTCAGTACTTC
TRBJ2-1 | TRBD2 | 17 | few | TRBV5-1 | CASSPRLAGTLYNEQFF | TGCGCCAGCAGCCCCCGACTAGCGGGAACTCTATACAATGAGCAGTTCTTC
TRBJ2-7 | - | 12 | few | TRBV20-1 | CSAGADSYEQYF | TGCAGTGCTGGGGCAGACTCCTACGAGCAGTACTTC
TRBJ2-1 | - | 13 | - | TRBV6-5 | CASTPRPYGEQFF | TGTGCCAGCACTCCTCGTCCATACGGCGAGCAGTTCTTC